The rows below give T cell receptor beta chains drawn from one sample of a study of OX40 agonist ivuxolimab in advanced cancers. Produced via immunoSEQ multiplex PCR; TCRdb's table is partial and in-frame only. The repertoire holds more than 65,000 clones, around 91% seen once, with 0.3% to 0.45% in the top ten. This material consisted of CD4+ or CD8+ T cells sorted from blood, taken in a trial of the OX40 agonist ivuxolimab. The receptors stem from an adult with an advanced solid tumor such as melanoma, head and neck, liver or kidney cancer. Each CDR3 is given with its conserved first and last residue. D genes are given only for firm matches. A clone size is listed for some rows: how often the clone was seen (once, few, many), or a class if it is expanded.

>TRBJ2-3|TRBV2|TRBD2|.|16
CASSVIAGDGTDTQYF
TGTGCCAGCAGTGTGATAGCGGGCGACGGCACAGATACGCAGTATTTT
>TRBJ1-6|TRBV11-2|TRBD1|.|14
CASSRTGVAPPLHF
TGTGCCAGCAGCCGGACAGGGGTCGCGCCACCCCTCCACTTT
>TRBJ1-3|TRBV6-5|TRBD1|.|15
CASSRGQSQGNTIYF
TGTGCCAGCAGTCGGGGACAGAGCCAAGGAAACACCATATATTTT
>TRBJ2-7|TRBV5-5|TRBD2|once|16
CASSRGTSGISYEQYF
TGTGCCAGCAGCCGAGGGACTAGCGGGATCTCTTACGAGCAGTACTTC
>TRBJ2-2|TRBV6-6|TRBD2|.|15
CASRQTSAYTGELFF
TGTGCCAGCAGACAGACTAGCGCCTACACCGGGGAGCTGTTTTTT
>TRBJ2-7|TRBV7-9|TRBD2|.|14
CASSPVSGTYEQYF
TGTGCCAGCAGCCCCGTGAGCGGGACCTACGAGCAGTACTTC
>TRBJ2-1|TRBV6-1|.|.|14
CASRATSGLGEQFF
TGTGCCAGCAGAGCGACGTCGGGACTCGGTGAGCAGTTCTTC
>TRBJ2-5|TRBV19|.|.|13
CASSPARGETQYF
TGTGCCAGTAGTCCAGCGAGAGGAGAGACCCAGTACTTC
>TRBJ2-4|TRBV11-3|.|.|15
CASSLDTGAKNIQYF
TGTGCCAGCAGCTTAGATACAGGGGCCAAAAACATTCAGTACTTC
>TRBJ2-1|TRBV7-2|TRBD1|.|15
CASSSRDRVVNEQFF
TGTGCCAGCAGCTCCCGGGACAGGGTAGTTAACGAGCAGTTCTTC
>TRBJ2-7|TRBV7-6|.|.|13
CASSLGENYEQYF
TGTGCCAGCAGCTTAGGGGAAAATTACGAGCAGTACTTC
>TRBJ2-3|TRBV6-1|.|.|14
CASSGSGTGDTQYF
TGTGCCAGCAGTGGATCGGGGACGGGGGATACGCAGTATTTT
>TRBJ2-1|TRBV10-1|.|.|15
CASSDRQGSYNEQFF
TGCGCCAGCAGTGACAGGCAGGGCTCCTACAATGAGCAGTTCTTC
>TRBJ1-1|TRBV5-1|TRBD1|.|19
CASSLASGAAGGTNTEAFF
TGCGCCAGCAGCTTGGCGTCGGGTGCGGCAGGGGGTACGAACACTGAAGCTTTCTTT
>TRBJ1-1|TRBV5-1|.|.|12
CASSDPATEAFF
TGCGCCAGCAGCGACCCAGCCACTGAAGCTTTCTTT
>TRBJ2-7|TRBV5-1|TRBD1|.|15
CASSLEGQPSYEQYF
TGCGCCAGCAGCTTGGAGGGACAGCCGAGTTACGAGCAGTACTTC
>TRBJ2-3|TRBV12-5|TRBD2|.|13
CASLTSGTDTQYF
TGTGCTAGTCTGACTAGCGGGACAGATACGCAGTATTTT